The 31 T cell receptor beta chains below come from one sample, sequenced in a study of Graves' ophthalmopathy and Graves' hyperthyroidism. Scientists amplified the TCR beta CDR3 regions from RNA transcripts. HTBI primers served in a first-round RT-PCR, which a second-round multiplex PCR followed. TCRdb passed the multiplex PCR reads through MiXCR, listing each CDR3 protein once. The data hold approximately 640,000 distinct CDR3 sequences, with about two fifths observed a single time. Sequences were obtained from peripheral blood. These receptors all stem from an adult man with Graves' ophthalmopathy.

Ten or more counts support this clonotype. This rearrangement joins TRBV7-2 to TRBJ1-1, with 7 bases fitting TRBD1. Germline V CDR1 and CDR2: SGHTA, FQGNSA. With 0 bases clipped from V and 11 bases from J, the junction kept 9 bases outside the gene matches. CDR3 length equals 14 residues. The CDR3 spells CASSLAGTAPFAFF. CDR3 bases: TGTGCCAGCAGCTTAGCCGGGACAGCTCCTTTTGCTTTCTTT.

This clonotype was counted at least ten times. J is TRBJ2-2 and V is TRBV10-3; D is tentatively TRBD1 or TRBD2 (5 bases each). The ends were cut back, 4 bases at V and 2 bases at J, with 11 bases in the middle. Germline V gene data show CDR1 as ENHRY and CDR2 as SYGVKD. This CDR3 spans 15 amino acids. The CDR3 loop reads CAISASGDNTGELFF. The CDR3 coding sequence is TGTGCCATCAGTGCGAGTGGGGACAACACCGGGGAGCTGTTTTTT.

This rearrangement joins TRBV24-1 to TRBJ1-1; possibly TRBD1 for D (6 bases). The CDR3 extends over 13 amino acids. Trimming stripped 3 bases from V and 12 bases from J, with 16 bases between. In germline, CDR1 is KGHDR, CDR2 SFDVKD. CDR3 coding DNA: TGTGCCACCAGTGATCCCGGGACAAGTCGATCTTTCTTT. Its translation: CATSDPGTSRSFF.

The gene calls are TRBV29-1 and TRBJ2-7, with 9 bases matching TRBD1. In germline, CDR1 is SQVTM, CDR2 ANQGSEA. The V and J ends lost 4 bases and 3 bases, in that order; junction bases with no gene match: 7. CDR3 length equals 14 residues. This chain's CDR3 is CSVVSGQGDYEQYF. As DNA, the CDR3 is TGCAGCGTTGTTTCGGGACAGGGCGACTACGAGCAGTACTTC.

Of note for this clonotype: This clone may be a read error of a much larger clone one base away. The conserved phenylalanine or tryptophan is not found at the CDR3 terminus, so this likely reflects a read error. The chain combines TRBV10-3 with TRBJ1-1; a possible D gene is TRBD1 (5 bases). The CDR3 totals 15 residues. Looked up from germline, CDR1 is ENHRY and CDR2 is SYGVKD. The ends were cut back, 1 base at V and 4 bases at J, with 13 bases in the middle. The CDR3 protein is CAISELDSGGTEAFS. The DNA of the CDR3 is TGTGCCATCAGTGAGTTGGACTCCGGGGGCACTGAAGCTTTCTCT.

This clonotype was recorded many times. The V and J genes are TRBV12-3 or TRBV12-4 and TRBJ1-2; 12 nucleotides line up with TRBD1. The CDR3 extends over 14 amino acids. V gave up 6 bases and J gave up 7 bases; unmatched junction bases: 6. This CDR3 reads CASSTGTGGFGYTF. The CDR3 DNA reads as TGTGCCAGCAGCACCGGGACAGGGGGCTTTGGCTACACCTTC.

There are a few counts of this clonotype. A read error is possible here, since a much larger clone lies one base away. The chain employs TRBV10-3 and TRBJ2-7; 8 bases are shared with TRBD1. V lost 10 bases, J lost 2 bases, and 7 bases stayed unmatched. This CDR3 spans 13 amino acids. Germline assignment: CDR1 ENHRY and CDR2 SYGVKD. The CDR3 here is CASSRGQAYEQYF. CDR3 nucleotides: TGTGCCAGCAGCCGGGGACAGGCCTACGAGCAGTACTTC.

The sample holds many counts of this clonotype. The chain links TRBV5-1 to TRBJ2-7, with D perhaps TRBD1 (6 bases). The germline V gene encodes CDR1 SGHRS and CDR2 YFSETQ. The germline V and J ends were trimmed by 0 bases and 6 bases, with 10 bases remaining between them. The CDR3 sequence is 13 residues long. CDR3 loop: CASSLGSDSEQYF. The CDR3 nucleotides read TGCGCCAGCAGCTTGGGGTCGGACAGCGAGCAGTACTTC.

This clonotype was seen many times. The chain is built from TRBV4-2 and TRBJ2-5; TRBD2 matches at 7 bases. Germline CDR1 reads LGHNA; CDR2 reads YNFKEQ. The CDR3 extends over 15 amino acids. J gave up 2 bases and V 1 base, and 4 bases lay outside the gene matches. Written as DNA, the CDR3 is TGTGCCAGCAGCCAAGTTCGGGGGGAGCAAGAGACCCAGTACTTC. Amino acid sequence: CASSQVRGEQETQYF.

The sample holds a few counts of this clonotype. This chain joins TRBV27 and TRBJ1-1; D not certain. Germline V gene lookup returns CDR1 MNHEY and CDR2 SMNVEV (reference sequence). V lost 5 bases to trimming and J lost 1 base, with 14 bases between them. The CDR3 has 15 residues. CDR3 nucleotide sequence: TGTGCCAGCAGTACCAGAACTTCAAGGAACACTGAAGCTTTCTTT. This gives the protein CASSTRTSRNTEAFF.

With regard to this clonotype: The junction differs from germline at one of its ends, possibly a read error. The J gene is TRBJ1-1, the V gene TRBV7-9; D not certain. Germline-derived CDR1 and CDR2 are SEHNR and FQNEAQ (reference sequence). There are 13 residues in the CDR3. For the CDR3, the DNA is TGTGCCAGCAGCACAACGGCGAACACTAAAGCTTTCTTT. Amino acids: CASSTTANTKAFF.

V usage is TRBV29-1 and J usage is TRBJ1-6; TRBD1 matches 7 bases. V shed 3 bases and J 6 bases; nucleotides not matched to a gene: 2. CDR1 SQVTM and CDR2 ANQGSEA come from the germline V gene. The CDR3 runs to 13 residues. This chain's CDR3 is CSVETGPNSPLHF. DNA of the CDR3: TGCAGCGTTGAGACAGGGCCTAATTCACCCCTCCACTTT.

This clonotype appeared many times. The chain uses TRBV6-5 and TRBJ2-5; no clear D. CDR1 is MNHEY, CDR2 SVGAGI, per germline. The CDR3 is 13 amino acids. Trimming removed 0 bases from V and 4 bases from J, with 6 bases in between. CDR3 residues: CASSYSSRETQYF. Written as DNA, the CDR3 is TGTGCCAGCAGTTACTCGAGTAGAGAGACCCAGTACTTC.

This clonotype was recorded a few times. The V call is TRBV20-1, the J call TRBJ1-5; D gene uncertain. This CDR3 has 14 amino acids. Trimming pared 6 bases from V and 11 bases from J, leaving 23 bases between. Looked up from germline, CDR1 is DFQATT and CDR2 is SNEGSKA (reference sequence). CDR3 in DNA: TGCAGTGCCCCAAGCGGGAGGGAACAAGAGACCCAGCATTTT. Encoded protein: CSAPSGREQETQHF.

The table lists this clonotype with a few counts. This sequence joins TRBV14 and TRBJ2-5; TRBD1 agrees at 12 bases. Germline V gene sequence: CDR1 SGHDN, CDR2 FVKESK. The CDR3 totals 17 residues. Losses at the gene ends were 1 base for V and 5 bases for J; bases not matched to a gene: 8. CDR3: CASSQVGTGGGRETQYF. CDR3 sequence (DNA): TGTGCCAGCAGCCAAGTCGGGACAGGGGGCGGTCGGGAGACCCAGTACTTC.

This clonotype was recorded at least ten times. V usage is TRBV7-6 and J usage is TRBJ1-1; D uncertain. Trimming cost V 5 bases and J 4 bases, with 11 bases left between them. CDR3 length: 13 residues. Germline lookup yields CDR1 SGHVS and CDR2 FNYEAQ. The CDR3 sequence is CASSETRGTEAFF. CDR3 DNA: TGTGCCAGCAGCGAGACACGGGGCACTGAAGCTTTCTTT.

The rearrangement links TRBV29-1 to TRBJ1-4; no clear D. V shed 0 bases and J shed 7 bases, with 12 bases lying between them. This CDR3 region has 14 residues. From germline, CDR1 is SQVTM and CDR2 ANQGSEA. CDR3 amino acids: CSVEDPGRGEKLFF. The CDR3 DNA reads as TGCAGCGTTGAAGATCCGGGCCGCGGTGAAAAACTGTTTTTT. Using reference TRBV29-1 and TRBJ1-4 for the parts outside the CDR3, the full variable domain is SAVISQKPSRDICQRGTSLTIQCQVDSQVTMMFWYRQQPGQSLTLIATANQGSEATYESGFVIDKFPISRPNLTFSTLTVSNMSPEDSSIYLCSVEDPGRGEKLFFGSGTQLSVL.

The chain uses TRBV15 and TRBJ1-2; the D is unclear. V was cut by 3 bases and J by 8 bases, with 19 bases left in between. This CDR3 contains 15 residues. The germline V gene encodes CDR1 LNHNV and CDR2 YYDKDF (reference sequence). CDR3 sequence (DNA): TGTGCCACCAGCAGCCAAGAGGACGGCACTGGCGGCTACACCTTC. It yields the protein CATSSQEDGTGGYTF.

This clonotype has more than one count but fewer than ten. The gene calls are TRBV11-2 and TRBJ2-7; weak D call: TRBD1 (6 bases). Trimming cost V 1 base and J 2 bases, with 9 bases left between them. The CDR3 contains 14 residues. CDR1 and CDR2 from the germline V gene are SGHAT and FQNNGV. The CDR3 region has the DNA TGTGCCAGCAGCTTAGTCCGGGACACCTACGAGCAGTACTTC. It translates to CASSLVRDTYEQYF.

This clonotype was seen repeatedly, ten times or more. The chain combines TRBV19 with TRBJ1-1; the D is unclear. V dropped 4 bases and J dropped 1 base, with 7 bases sitting between them. The CDR3 contains 13 residues. Germline loops: CDR1 LNHDA, CDR2 SQIVND (reference sequence). Here the CDR3 reads CASSKVWNTEAFF. The CDR3 region has the DNA TGTGCCAGTAGTAAGGTCTGGAACACTGAAGCTTTCTTT.

V and J are TRBV20-1 and TRBJ1-2, with TRBD1 matching 8 bases. V lost 4 bases to trimming and J lost 1 base; unmatched junction nucleotides: 5. The CDR3 has 14 residues. Germline CDR1 reads DFQATT; CDR2 reads SNEGSKA (reference sequence). In DNA, the CDR3 is TGCAGTGCTACAGGGGGCAGGGGTAACTATGGCTACACCTTC. Translated, it gives CSATGGRGNYGYTF.

This clonotype has a handful of counts. This sequence joins TRBV2 and TRBJ1-5; 8 positions match TRBD1. Germline-derived CDR1 and CDR2 are SNHLY and FYNNEI. CDR3 length: 15 residues. The V segment lost 6 bases and the J segment 0 bases; nucleotides outside the gene matches: 4. The CDR3 region is CASSGTGYSNQPQHF. The DNA of the CDR3 is TGTGCCAGCAGCGGGACAGGCTATAGCAATCAGCCCCAGCATTTT.

The gene calls are TRBV12-5 and TRBJ2-7; maybe TRBD1 (5 bases). Germline V gene sequence: CDR1 LGHNT, CDR2 FRNRAP. V lost 6 bases and J lost 5, with 11 bases in between. The CDR3 runs to 12 residues. CDR3 nucleotide sequence: TGTGCTAGTGGAGGGGTTCTCAACGAGCAGTACTTC. Its translation: CASGGVLNEQYF.

As for this clonotype: A read error is possible here, since a much larger clone lies one base away. The CDR3 here is CASSSRTGTGELFF. In nucleotides, the CDR3 is TGTGCCAGCAGCTCCCGGACAGGAACCGGGGAGCTGTTTTTT. V and J are TRBV7-9 and TRBJ2-2; 7 bases agree with TRBD1. V was pared by 4 bases and J by 5 bases, with 4 bases of the junction left unmatched. Germline lookup yields CDR1 SEHNR and CDR2 FQNEAQ (reference sequence). This CDR3 is 14 amino acids long.

The chain couples TRBV19 to TRBJ2-2; no definite D call. With 4 bases removed from V and 6 bases from J, the gap between germline ends came to 3 bases. This CDR3 is built from 11 residues. Germline CDR1 and CDR2: LNHDA and SQIVND (reference sequence). The CDR3 loop reads CASSNSGELFF. The DNA for the CDR3 is TGTGCCAGTAGTAATTCCGGGGAGCTGTTTTTT.

This clonotype was counted ten times or more. The rearrangement links TRBV9 to TRBJ1-6; 8 bases line up with TRBD1. The CDR3 has 14 residues. From germline, CDR1 is SGDLS and CDR2 YYNGEE. Trimming removed 4 bases from V and 10 bases from J; junction bases left unmatched: 7. CDR3 loop: CASSSRTGRSPLHF. Here the CDR3 DNA reads TGTGCCAGCAGCTCAAGGACAGGGAGGTCACCCCTCCACTTT.

This clonotype was picked up many times. The gene calls are TRBV10-3 and TRBJ1-1; D unresolved. There are 11 residues in the CDR3. Trimming cost V 3 bases and J 7 bases, with 6 bases left between them. Germline CDR1 is ENHRY and CDR2 is SYGVKD. DNA of the CDR3: TGTGCCATCAGTGACCTTAGTGAAGCTTTCTTT. Amino acid sequence: CAISDLSEAFF.

This clonotype was found many times. This chain links TRBV20-1 with TRBJ2-2, with D unclear. The V gene's germline CDR1 is DFQATT and CDR2 SNEGSKA (reference sequence). The V gene lost 1 base and the J gene lost 5 bases, with 2 bases spanning the gap. The CDR3 is 11 amino acids. The CDR3 region has the DNA TGCAGTGCTAGAGTTACCGGGGAGCTGTTTTTT. It translates to CSARVTGELFF.

For this clonotype: At one boundary the junction diverges from the germline segment, which might be a read error. The rearrangement links TRBV10-2 to TRBJ2-7, with TRBD1 matching over 8 bases. Germline CDR1 and CDR2: WSHSY and SAAADI. CDR3 length: 11 amino acids. CDR3 residues: CASGDRDRQHF. As DNA, the CDR3 is TGCGCCAGCGGCGACAGGGACAGGCAGCACTTC.

This rearrangement joins TRBV7-2 to TRBJ1-2; D gene unclear. The CDR3 contains 11 residues. The V end lost 1 base, the J end lost 11 bases, and 8 bases lay between the germline ends. Germline V gene data show CDR1 as SGHTA and CDR2 as FQGNSA. The CDR3 is CASSLVRGYTF. In DNA, the CDR3 is TGTGCCAGCAGCTTAGTCCGGGGTTACACCTTC.

V usage is TRBV7-9 and J usage is TRBJ1-4, with D possibly TRBD1 on 6 matching bases. The V and J ends lost 5 bases and 2 bases respectively, with 18 bases between them. Germline V gives CDR1 SEHNR, CDR2 FQNEAQ (reference sequence). The CDR3 is 17 amino acids. The CDR3 is CASSDTTRGLTNEKLFF. The CDR3 bases are TGTGCCAGCAGCGACACTACCAGGGGTTTGACTAATGAAAAACTGTTTTTT.